This passage covers 30 T cell receptor beta chains from one sample sequenced in a study of identical twins. One entry per CDR3 protein, called by TCRdb with MiXCR from the 5' RACE reads. The sample yields about 530,000 distinct CDR3 sequences, approximately 20% seen once. The same data also contributed to another study, on yellow fever vaccine responses in identical twins.

Sequencing input: CD4+ T cells sorted from blood. The receptors stem from a woman aged 18 to 35 in good health.

The V call is TRBV3-1, the J call TRBJ2-3; TRBD2 aligns across 11 bases. This CDR3 spans 18 amino acids. Germline trimming cut 1 base from V and 5 bases from J; bases unmatched to any gene: 11. Germline V gene data show CDR1 as LGHDT and CDR2 as YNNKEL (reference sequence). CDR3 sequence: CASSQARLAGSRGDTQYF. In DNA, the CDR3 is TGTGCCAGCAGCCAAGCCCGACTAGCGGGGAGTAGAGGAGATACGCAGTATTTT.

This clonotype has a handful of counts. The chain combines TRBV27 with TRBJ1-1, with 7 bases aligning to TRBD1. CDR3 length: 18 residues. The trim removed 2 bases at V and 0 bases at J, leaving 12 bases unmatched. CDR1 MNHEY and CDR2 SMNVEV come from the germline V gene (reference sequence). CDR3 bases: TGTGCCAGCAGTTTAGGGGCGGGACAGTATGGGATGAACACTGAAGCTTTCTTT. Protein: CASSLGAGQYGMNTEAFF.

The rearrangement uses TRBV7-3 and TRBJ2-1, with 7 nucleotides matching TRBD2. Germline V gene lookup returns CDR1 SGHTA and CDR2 FQGTGA. The ends lost 1 base at V and 4 bases at J; junction bases unmatched: 10. The CDR3 is made up of 17 amino acids. The CDR3 here is CASSLRFQAGIYNEQFF. CDR3 nucleotide sequence: TGTGCCAGCAGCTTAAGGTTTCAAGCGGGAATATACAATGAGCAGTTCTTC.

V gene TRBV29-1 combines with J gene TRBJ2-5; 9 bases are shared with TRBD2. With 4 bases clipped from V and 1 base from J, the junction kept 4 bases outside the gene matches. The CDR3 sequence is 14 residues long. Germline V gene data show CDR1 as SQVTM and CDR2 as ANQGSEA. The CDR3 here is CSVVLLAGQETQYF. The CDR3 region has the DNA TGCAGCGTTGTTTTACTAGCGGGCCAAGAGACCCAGTACTTC.

This clonotype has only a few counts. The chain joins TRBV12-3 or TRBV12-4 to TRBJ2-2; either TRBD1 or TRBD2 may fit D (5 bases each). This CDR3 has 16 amino acids. Trimming removed 3 bases at V and 1 base at J, with 12 bases between. The CDR3 nucleotides are TGTGCCAGCAGTTTTATAGAGGGGAAGAACACCGGGGAGCTGTTTTTT. Protein sequence: CASSFIEGKNTGELFF.

The chain has TRBV14 and TRBJ2-1; a possible D gene is TRBD2 (6 bases). There are 16 residues in the CDR3. Germline V CDR1 and CDR2: SGHDN, FVKESK. V was shortened by 0 bases and J by 4 bases, with 13 bases between the two germline ends. The CDR3 protein is CASSQDGGAPYNEQFF. The CDR3, as DNA: TGTGCCAGCAGCCAAGACGGAGGGGCACCTTACAATGAGCAGTTCTTC.

The gene calls are TRBV9 and TRBJ2-1; perhaps D is TRBD1 or TRBD2 (6 bases each). V was cut by 4 bases and J by 0 bases, with 14 bases left in between. CDR3 length: 16 amino acids. The germline V gene encodes CDR1 SGDLS and CDR2 YYNGEE. The CDR3 DNA sequence: TGTGCCAGCAGCCCCCAAGGGGGACTCTCCTACAATGAGCAGTTCTTC. Translation: CASSPQGGLSYNEQFF. The complete variable domain, with remaining parts taken from reference TRBV9 and TRBJ2-1, reads DSGVTQTPKHLITATGQRVTLRCSPRSGDLSVYWYQQSLDQGLQFLIQYYNGEERAKGNILERFSAQQFPDLHSELNLSSLELGDSALYFCASSPQGGLSYNEQFFGPGTRLTVL.

The rearrangement joins TRBV5-1 to TRBJ2-3; 9 bases fit TRBD2. Germline loops: CDR1 SGHRS, CDR2 YFSETQ. This CDR3 spans 14 amino acids. Germline trimming cut 6 bases from V and 0 bases from J; bases unmatched to any gene: 2. CDR3 nucleotides: TGCGCCAGCAAGCGGGGGGACAGCACAGATACGCAGTATTTT. This encodes CASKRGDSTDTQYF.

To note about this clonotype: At one end, the junction sequence differs from germline, possibly due to a read error. CDR3 sequence (DNA): TGCGCCAGCAGGGAGTCAGGAAGTATAAACAATGAGCAGTTCTTC. This translates into CASRESGSINNEQFF. The rearrangement joins TRBV10-1 to TRBJ2-1; no reliable D call. The germline CDR1 and CDR2 sequences are WNHNN and SYGVQD (reference sequence). This CDR3 is built from 15 residues.

This chain links TRBV24-1 with TRBJ2-7; 9 nucleotides agree with TRBD1. The junction had 6 bases not matched to a gene; V was cut back by 7 bases and J by 0 bases. The CDR3 has 15 residues. Germline V lookup: CDR1 KGHDR, CDR2 SFDVKD. The chain's CDR3 is CATSTGGTSSYEQYF. The DNA of the CDR3 is TGTGCCACCAGCACAGGGGGCACAAGCTCCTACGAGCAGTACTTC.

Only a few counts were recorded for this clonotype. The V gene is TRBV6-1, the J gene TRBJ1-2; D gene uncertain. The V gene lost 7 bases and the J gene lost 0 bases, with 9 bases spanning the gap. CDR1 MNHNS and CDR2 SASEGT come from the germline V gene. This CDR3 is built from 13 residues. The CDR3 nucleotides are TGTGCCAGCACCTCCAGTACTAACTATGGCTACACCTTC. Its protein product is CASTSSTNYGYTF.

The table lists this clonotype with a few counts. CDR3 protein: CAIEGTSGSGEQFF. DNA of the CDR3: TGTGCCATCGAGGGAACTAGCGGGAGTGGGGAGCAGTTCTTC. The gene calls are TRBV10-3 and TRBJ2-1; 11 bases align to TRBD2. V was pared by 8 bases and J by 10 bases, with 10 bases of the junction left unmatched. CDR1 and CDR2 (germline): ENHRY, SYGVKD. This CDR3 region has 14 residues.

This clonotype appeared a few times. J is TRBJ2-7 and V is TRBV11-2, with 10 bases that match TRBD1. Germline V gives CDR1 SGHAT, CDR2 FQNNGV. The CDR3 covers 14 residues. The junction had 1 base not matched to a gene; V was cut back by 3 bases and J by 2 bases. Here the CDR3 DNA reads TGTGCCAGCAGCTTGGGGACAGGGGCCTACGAGCAGTACGTC. As protein: CASSLGTGAYEQYV.

This clonotype was found many times. The junction does not match germline at one end; this may be a read error. The rearrangement links TRBV5-1 to TRBJ2-7; TRBD2 aligns across 12 bases. CDR1 SGHRS and CDR2 YFSETQ come from the germline V gene. The CDR3 is 15 residues long. This CDR3 reads CASSLTSGSSYEQYF. The CDR3, as DNA: TGTGCCAGCAGTCTGACTAGCGGGAGTTCCTACGAGCAGTACTTC.

There are many counts of this clonotype. This sequence joins TRBV12-3 or TRBV12-4 and TRBJ2-1; no reliable D call. Trimming took off 2 bases at V and 10 bases at J, with 15 bases between the two ends. The CDR3 extends over 14 amino acids. CDR3 protein: CASSLPPYLEEQFF. As DNA, the CDR3 is TGTGCCAGCAGTTTACCCCCCTATTTAGAGGAGCAGTTCTTC.

This rearrangement joins TRBV3-1 to TRBJ2-5, with D uncertain. The germline CDR1 and CDR2 sequences are LGHDT and YNNKEL (reference sequence). The V end lost 7 bases, the J end lost 1 base, and 7 bases lay between the germline ends. The CDR3 runs 12 residues. CDR3 amino acids: CASTQFQETQYF. Here the CDR3 DNA reads TGTGCCAGCACCCAGTTCCAAGAGACCCAGTACTTC.

The rearrangement links TRBV10-3 to TRBJ2-1, with D tentatively TRBD2 (6 bases). CDR3 length: 12 residues. Germline V gene data show CDR1 as ENHRY and CDR2 as SYGVKD. V was shortened by 4 bases and J by 7 bases, with 8 bases between the two germline ends. The CDR3 spells CAISAGGNEQFF. The CDR3 bases are TGTGCCATCAGTGCTGGGGGGAATGAGCAGTTCTTC.

The V call is TRBV5-5, the J call TRBJ2-7; D might be TRBD1 (6 bases). Germline V gene lookup returns CDR1 SGHKS and CDR2 YYEKEE (reference sequence). The CDR3 has 18 residues. Trimming shortened V by 0 bases and J by 3 bases, and 22 bases separated the two germline ends. CDR3 DNA: TGTGCCAGCAGCTTGGCCCTTTCCTCGAAACAGGGTCTCTACGAGCAGTACTTC. Protein sequence: CASSLALSSKQGLYEQYF.

The chain has TRBV11-2 and TRBJ1-1; 7 bases line up with TRBD1. CDR1 is SGHAT and CDR2 is FQNNGV in the germline V gene. The J segment lost 1 base and the V segment lost 5 bases, leaving 10 bases of the junction unmatched. The CDR3 has 16 amino acids. This CDR3 reads CASSHDQGDGNTEAFF. DNA for the CDR3: TGTGCCAGCAGCCACGACCAGGGGGATGGGAACACTGAAGCTTTCTTT. Using reference TRBV11-2 and TRBJ1-1 for the parts outside the CDR3, the full variable domain is EAGVAQSPRYKIIEKRQSVAFWCNPISGHATLYWYQQILGQGPKLLIQFQNNGVVDDSQLPKDRFSAERLKGVDSTLKIQPAKLEDSAVYLCASSHDQGDGNTEAFFGQGTRLTVV.

V usage is TRBV5-1 and J usage is TRBJ2-5, with unresolved D. This CDR3 contains 15 residues. The germline V gene encodes CDR1 SGHRS and CDR2 YFSETQ. The V gene lost 5 bases and the J gene lost 5 bases, with 19 bases spanning the gap. The CDR3 region is CASSLWAGLGETQYF. The CDR3 nucleotides read TGCGCCAGCAGTCTTTGGGCAGGCTTGGGGGAGACCCAGTACTTC.

J is TRBJ1-5 and V is TRBV20-1; TRBD1 is a possible D gene (5 bases). CDR3 length: 13 amino acids. Trimming removed 3 bases at V and 9 bases at J, with 15 bases between. Per germline, CDR1 DFQATT and CDR2 SNEGSKA (reference sequence). CDR3 sequence reads: CSASQTDRRPQHF. The CDR3 nucleotides read TGCAGTGCTAGTCAGACAGACCGACGGCCCCAGCATTTT.

The V gene is TRBV7-9, the J gene TRBJ2-3, with a possible D match to TRBD1 (5 bases). Trimming took 5 bases from V and 0 from J, leaving 15 bases between them. CDR1 SEHNR and CDR2 FQNEAQ come from the germline V gene (reference sequence). The CDR3 has 16 residues. The CDR3 region has the DNA TGTGCCAGCAGCCCCTTCATCGCAGGGAGCACAGATACGCAGTATTTT. Amino acids: CASSPFIAGSTDTQYF.

The V call is TRBV5-8, the J call TRBJ2-7, with TRBD2 identical over 13 bases. Looked up from germline, CDR1 is SGHTS and CDR2 is YDEGEE. This CDR3 is built from 16 residues. V shed 2 bases, J shed 3 bases, and the junction held 5 bases outside the gene matches. CDR3 sequence (DNA): TGTGCCAGCAGCTTCCGGGGGACTAGCGGGATCTACGAGCAGTACTTC. As protein: CASSFRGTSGIYEQYF.

The rearrangement links TRBV12-3 or TRBV12-4 to TRBJ2-2; TRBD2 agrees at 7 bases. With 7 bases clipped from V and 0 bases from J, the junction kept 5 bases outside the gene matches. The CDR3 length is 15 residues. Here the CDR3 DNA reads TGTGCCAGCAATTCACTAGCGCCGAACACCGGGGAGCTGTTTTTT. Its translation is CASNSLAPNTGELFF.

This chain connects TRBV5-1 to TRBJ2-1, with D hard to call. V was shortened by 3 bases and J by 6 bases, with 10 bases between the two germline ends. This CDR3 contains 13 residues. Germline V gene sequence: CDR1 SGHRS, CDR2 YFSETQ. The chain's CDR3 is CASSSEAFNEQFF. In nucleotides, the CDR3 is TGCGCCAGCAGCTCCGAAGCGTTCAATGAGCAGTTCTTC.

This clonotype came up a few times. The chain couples TRBV12-3 or TRBV12-4 to TRBJ2-2; TRBD1 might be the D (5 bases). V lost 1 base to trimming and J lost 2 bases, with 11 bases between them. This CDR3 region has 16 residues. CDR3 nucleotides: TGTGCCAGCAGTTTAGTAACGACAGTTAACACCGGGGAGCTGTTTTTT. Translation gives CASSLVTTVNTGELFF.

V gene TRBV6-5 combines with J gene TRBJ2-2, with a weak D call TRBD1 (5 bases). Trimming took 4 bases from V and 6 from J, leaving 18 bases between them. The CDR3 is made up of 16 amino acids. The germline V gene has CDR1 MNHEY and CDR2 SVGAGI. The chain's CDR3 is CASSSSYSEGAGELFF. The CDR3 bases are TGTGCCAGCAGTTCAAGCTACTCGGAAGGGGCCGGGGAGCTGTTTTTT.

This chain connects TRBV6-1 to TRBJ1-2, with D possibly matching TRBD1 (6 bases). This CDR3 has 12 residues. V shed 7 bases and J shed 5 bases, with 11 bases lying between them. CDR1 and CDR2 (germline): MNHNS, SASEGT. The CDR3: CASNRGGYGYTF. The CDR3 bases are TGTGCCAGCAATCGAGGGGGGTATGGCTACACCTTC.

This clonotype occurred a few times. V usage is TRBV12-3 or TRBV12-4 and J usage is TRBJ2-1; TRBD2 might be the D (6 bases). CDR3 length: 14 amino acids. Trimming shortened V by 5 bases and J by 3 bases, and 11 bases separated the two germline ends. The CDR3: CASSRSSVYNEQFF. The CDR3 nucleotides read TGTGCCAGCAGTAGATCTAGCGTCTACAATGAGCAGTTCTTC.

This chain connects TRBV5-8 to TRBJ2-7, with 7 bases identical to TRBD2. Germline loops: CDR1 SGHTS, CDR2 YDEGEE. Trimming removed 1 base from V and 10 bases from J; junction bases left unmatched: 5. This CDR3 region has 12 residues. CDR3 region: CASSLMGGLQYF. CDR3 sequence (DNA): TGTGCCAGCAGCTTGATGGGAGGGCTCCAGTACTTC.